These 10 T cell receptor beta chains were sequenced from one sample in a study of blood T cell repertoires in COVID-19 (dated by TCRdb to 2020 to 2022). Receptor amplification or capture employed the immunoSEQ multiplex PCR assay. TCRdb mirrors the immuneACCESS table, restricted to in-frame sequences. Some clones are absent from its copies; in checked studies, under half trace to an unresolved V gene, and the reason for the others is unknown. The sample has around 250,000 clones on record, roughly 84% of them singletons. The leading ten clones occupy approximately 1.5% of the sample. Source material: peripheral blood. The receptors here all came from a woman in her thirties or forties who had recovered from COVID-19.

This chain uses TRBV7-8 with TRBJ1-4; 10 bases match TRBD1. The V gene's germline CDR1 is SGHVS and CDR2 FQNEAQ. Unmatched junction bases numbered 6, after V lost 5 bases and J lost 3 bases. The CDR3 has 16 amino acids. Here the CDR3 reads CASSSRDRGSNEKLFF. For the CDR3, the DNA is TGTGCCAGCAGCAGCCGGGACAGGGGTTCTAATGAAAAACTGTTTTTT.

The chain carries TRBV19 and TRBJ2-2, with 9 bases aligning to TRBD2. Germline values: CDR1 LNHDA, CDR2 SQIVND (reference sequence). With V trimmed by 5 bases and J by 4 bases, 14 bases remained unmatched. This CDR3 is built from 18 residues. The CDR3 sequence: CASSLSFGGGAVTGELFF. CDR3 DNA sequence: TGTGCCAGTAGTCTCAGTTTTGGCGGGGGGGCCGTCACCGGGGAGCTGTTTTTT. The complete variable domain, with remaining parts taken from reference TRBV19 and TRBJ2-2, reads DGGITQSPKYLFRKEGQNVTLSCEQNLNHDAMYWYRQDPGQGLRLIYYSQIVNDFQKGDIAEGYSVSREKKESFPLTVTSAQKNPTAFYLCASSLSFGGGAVTGELFFGEGSRLTVL.

The table lists this clone with a count of one. The gene calls are TRBV7-9 and TRBJ1-6; D is unresolved. This CDR3 region has 13 residues. CDR1 SEHNR and CDR2 FQNEAQ come from the germline V gene (reference sequence). V lost 3 bases, J lost 7 bases, and 7 bases lay in between. CDR3 loop: CASSFSTNSPLHF. The CDR3 nucleotides read TGTGCCAGCAGCTTTTCGACAAATTCACCCCTCCACTTT.

The chain links TRBV28 to TRBJ2-7; maybe TRBD2 (7 bases). CDR3 size: 15 residues. The V end lost 6 bases, the J end lost 2 bases, and 17 bases lay between the germline ends. Looked up from germline, CDR1 is MDHEN and CDR2 is SYDVKM. This CDR3 is CASSMGGGWTYEQYF. CDR3 nucleotide sequence: TGTGCCAGCAGCATGGGGGGGGGCTGGACCTACGAGCAGTACTTC.

This rearrangement joins TRBV29-1 to TRBJ1-2, with D possibly TRBD1 on 5 matching bases. V lost 7 bases to trimming and J lost 2 bases, with 11 bases between them. The CDR3 covers 12 residues. Germline V lookup: CDR1 SQVTM, CDR2 ANQGSEA. The CDR3 DNA sequence: TGCAGCGGCGGGACCCTCAACTATGGCTACACCTTC. It codes for CSGGTLNYGYTF.

This clone was counted a single time. CDR3 region: CASITTVFTDTQYF. The CDR3 DNA is TGTGCCAGCATTACGACTGTATTCACAGATACGCAGTATTTT. The rearrangement links TRBV6-5 to TRBJ2-3; D unresolved. Germline loops: CDR1 MNHEY, CDR2 SVGAGI. The CDR3 extends over 14 amino acids. Deletions cut 7 bases from V and 2 bases from J, with 13 bases between.

The chain recombines TRBV27 with TRBJ1-6; possible D gene TRBD1, 5 bases. Germline CDR1 MNHEY, CDR2 SMNVEV (reference sequence). V lost 0 bases and J lost 10, with 13 bases in between. The CDR3 covers 15 residues. DNA of the CDR3: TGTGCCAGCAGTTTATCGTGGGGCGCGGGATCACCCCTCCACTTT. The encoded protein is CASSLSWGAGSPLHF.

The chain carries TRBV5-4 and TRBJ1-2; 7 nucleotides agree with TRBD1. Germline values: CDR1 SGHNT, CDR2 YYREEE (reference sequence). The CDR3 is 15 amino acids. Trimming at V came to 5 bases and at J to 7 bases, leaving 14 bases not matched to a gene. The DNA for the CDR3 is TGTGCCAGCAGGGGGGACAGACGGTCTGAGGGTGGCTACACCTTC. This sequence encodes CASRGDRRSEGGYTF. The variable domain in full, with the rest retrieved from reference TRBV5-4 and TRBJ1-2, is ETGVTQSPTHLIKTRGQQVTLRCSSQSGHNTVSWYQQALGQGPQFIFQYYREEENGRGNFPPRFSGLQFPNYSSELNVNALELDDSALYLCASRGDRRSEGGYTFGSGTRLTVV.

The chain couples TRBV9 to TRBJ2-2, with D unclear. Germline V gene sequence: CDR1 SGDLS, CDR2 YYNGEE. This CDR3 has 11 amino acids. V was clipped by 4 bases and J by 7 bases, with 5 bases between them. The CDR3 region is CASSRSGELFF. In DNA, the CDR3 is TGTGCCAGCAGCCGGAGCGGGGAGCTGTTTTTT.

This clone was seen a few times. This chain links TRBV13 with TRBJ2-2; D may be TRBD2 (7 bases). The CDR3 contains 14 residues. The V gene's germline CDR1 is PRHDT and CDR2 FYEKMQ (reference sequence). V was pared by 6 bases and J by 6 bases, with 14 bases between. Here the CDR3 DNA reads TGTGCCAGCAGGGGAGGGGGACCGTCCGGGGAGCTGTTTTTT. Its protein product is CASRGGGPSGELFF.